This T cell receptor (beta chain) came from a study of blood T cells in healthy people across ages. V was pared by 6 bases and J by 1 base, with 11 bases of the junction left unmatched. This CDR3 region has 16 residues. A J-beta primer mix and a sample-barcoded 5' primer were used in a second PCR of about 7 to 12 cycles. One entry per CDR3 protein, called by TCRdb with MiXCR from the 5' RACE reads. This sample has around 1,000,000 distinct CDR3 sequences, with more than 30% found just once. The receptor comes from a man aged 18-30 years in good health. The sequencing sample was made of blood. The J gene is TRBJ2-7, the V gene TRBV12-3 or TRBV12-4, with 8 bases aligning to TRBD1. The CDR3, as DNA: TGTGCCAGCAGACAAGACAGGGGCCTTACTTCCTACGAGCAGTACTTC. Its protein is CASRQDRGLTSYEQYF.